This T cell receptor (beta chain) was recorded in a study of T cell responses to AZD1222 COVID-19 vaccine. On this clone itself: Its antigen is unidentified. Sequence at one end of the junction differs from germline and may be a read error.

The CDR3 has 13 amino acids. CDR1 and CDR2 (germline): MDHEN, SYDVKM. Recipients boosted at about 4 weeks or about 12 weeks are pooled. Method: immunoSEQ multiplex PCR; TCRdb's copy keeps in-frame clones and lacks some. The data contain over 65,000 clones, roughly nine tenths of them seen just once; the ten biggest clones take up roughly 5.3%. Overall study results and limits: Nearly half of spike-specific TCRs reportedly target variant regions that are unmutated in the B.1.351 and B.1.1.7 variants. The breadth and depth of Spike-specific TCRs increased once two AZD1222 doses had been given. Females outnumbered males among donors, who were mostly white British; clonal diversity was possibly underestimated.

The TCR originated in an adult who received the AZD1222 COVID-19 vaccine. This specimen was peripheral blood, taken 28 days after the second AZD1222 dose. This chain links TRBV28 with TRBJ2-4; a weak D match, TRBD2 (5 bases). DNA of the CDR3: TGTGCCAGCAGTTTATCACAAGGCGGGCGTCGGAACTTC. Amino acids: CASSLSQGGRRNF.